Listed here is a single TCR beta chain. Its matching antigen is unknown. This entry belongs to a study of T cells in localized non-small cell lung cancer. Study conclusions and caveats: Prolonged overall survival went with higher T cell density in the blood. Uninvolved adjacent lung showed peak T cell clonality, exceeding tumor. Researchers found a median about 53 of the top 100 tumor clones in adjacent lung. Only one tumor region went through sequencing, so heterogeneity may still be there.

The protocol was immunoSEQ multiplex PCR, while the TCRdb copy is restricted to in-frame clones and leaves out a portion. The repertoire holds about 39,000 clones, with roughly 77% as singletons. Germline CDR1 and CDR2: SGHTS and YDEGEE. This CDR3 comprises 14 residues. Losses at the gene ends were 0 bases for V and 8 bases for J; bases not matched to a gene: 4. This sequence originates from a woman aged 35-70 years with stage II squamous cell lung carcinoma. V and J are TRBV5-8 and TRBJ1-4, with 7 bases lining up with TRBD1. The sequencing used PBMCs, collected before any cancer treatment. The CDR3 loop reads CASSLGQGSEKLFF. For the CDR3, the DNA is TGTGCCAGCAGCTTGGGACAGGGAAGCGAAAAACTGTTTTTT. The full variable domain, completed using reference TRBV5-8 and TRBJ1-4, is EAGVTQSPTHLIKTRGQQATLRCSPISGHTSVYWYQQALGLGLQFLLWYDEGEERNRGNFPPRFSGRQFPNYSSELNVNALELEDSALYLCASSLGQGSEKLFFGSGTQLSVL.